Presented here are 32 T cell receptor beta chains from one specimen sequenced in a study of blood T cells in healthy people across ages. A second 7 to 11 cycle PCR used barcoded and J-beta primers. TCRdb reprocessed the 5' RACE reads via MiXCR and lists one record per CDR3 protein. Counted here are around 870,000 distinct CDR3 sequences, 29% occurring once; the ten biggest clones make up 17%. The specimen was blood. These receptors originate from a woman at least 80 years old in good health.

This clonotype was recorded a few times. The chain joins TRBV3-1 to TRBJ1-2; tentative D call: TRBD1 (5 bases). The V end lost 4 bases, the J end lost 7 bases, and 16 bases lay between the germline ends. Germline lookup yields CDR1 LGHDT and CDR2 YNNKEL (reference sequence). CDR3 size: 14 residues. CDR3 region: CASSPTLGGSGYTF. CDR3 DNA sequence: TGTGCCAGCAGCCCCACTTTGGGGGGATCTGGCTACACCTTC.

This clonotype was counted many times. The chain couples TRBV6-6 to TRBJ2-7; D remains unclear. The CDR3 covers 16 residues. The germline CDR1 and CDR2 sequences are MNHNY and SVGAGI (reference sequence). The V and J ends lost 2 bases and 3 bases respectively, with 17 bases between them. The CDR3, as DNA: TGTGCCAGCAGTTACGGTGGGTCACTGGGCAGCTACGAGCAGTACTTC. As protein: CASSYGGSLGSYEQYF.

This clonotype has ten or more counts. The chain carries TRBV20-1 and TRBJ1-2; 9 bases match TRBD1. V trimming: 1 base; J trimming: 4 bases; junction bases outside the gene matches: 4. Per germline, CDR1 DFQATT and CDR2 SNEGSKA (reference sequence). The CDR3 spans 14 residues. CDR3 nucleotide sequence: TGCAGTGCTAGAGGACAGGGGGTCGTCTATGGCTACACCTTC. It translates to CSARGQGVVYGYTF.

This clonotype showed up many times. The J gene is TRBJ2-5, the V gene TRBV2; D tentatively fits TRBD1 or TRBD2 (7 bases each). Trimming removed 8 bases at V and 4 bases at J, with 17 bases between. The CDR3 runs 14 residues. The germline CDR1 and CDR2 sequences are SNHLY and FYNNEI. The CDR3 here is CASSPGQRGETQYF. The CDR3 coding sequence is TGTGCCAGCTCTCCGGGACAGCGGGGAGAGACCCAGTACTTC.

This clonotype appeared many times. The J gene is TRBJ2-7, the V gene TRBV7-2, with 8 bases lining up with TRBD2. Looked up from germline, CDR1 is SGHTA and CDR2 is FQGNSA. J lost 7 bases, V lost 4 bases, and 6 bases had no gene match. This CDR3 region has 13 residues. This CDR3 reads CASSSWTSREQYF. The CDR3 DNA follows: TGTGCCAGCAGCTCCTGGACTAGCCGTGAGCAGTACTTC.

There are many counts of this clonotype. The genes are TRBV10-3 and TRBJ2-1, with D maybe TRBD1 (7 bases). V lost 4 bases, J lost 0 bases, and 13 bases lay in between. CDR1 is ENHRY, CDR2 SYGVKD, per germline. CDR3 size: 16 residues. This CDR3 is CAISGRGDSSYNEQFF. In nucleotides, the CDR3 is TGTGCCATCAGTGGAAGGGGGGACAGCTCCTACAATGAGCAGTTCTTC.

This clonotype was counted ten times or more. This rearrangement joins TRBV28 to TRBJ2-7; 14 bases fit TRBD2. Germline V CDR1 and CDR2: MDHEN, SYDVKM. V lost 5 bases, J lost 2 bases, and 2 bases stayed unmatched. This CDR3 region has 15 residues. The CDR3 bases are TGTGCCAGCAGTAAGACTAGCGGGGGGGCCTACGAGCAGTACTTC. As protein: CASSKTSGGAYEQYF. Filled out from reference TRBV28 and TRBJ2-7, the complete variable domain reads DVKVTQSSRYLVKRTGEKVFLECVQDMDHENMFWYRQDPGLGLRLIYFSYDVKMKEKGDIPEGYSVSREKKERFSLILESASTNQTSMYLCASSKTSGGAYEQYFGPGTRLTVT.

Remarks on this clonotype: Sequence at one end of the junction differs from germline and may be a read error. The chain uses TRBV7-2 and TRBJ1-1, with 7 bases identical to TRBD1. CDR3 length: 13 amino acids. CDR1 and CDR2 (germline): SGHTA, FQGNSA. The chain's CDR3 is CANSLDRVTEAFF. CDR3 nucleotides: TGTGCCAACAGCTTAGACAGGGTCACTGAAGCTTTCTTT.

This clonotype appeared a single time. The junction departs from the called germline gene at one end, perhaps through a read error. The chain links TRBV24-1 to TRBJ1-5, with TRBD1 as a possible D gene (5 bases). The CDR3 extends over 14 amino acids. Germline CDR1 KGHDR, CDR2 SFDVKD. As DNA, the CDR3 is TGCGCCACCAGTGACAGACGGTCAAATCAGCCCCAGCATTTT. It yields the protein CATSDRRSNQPQHF.

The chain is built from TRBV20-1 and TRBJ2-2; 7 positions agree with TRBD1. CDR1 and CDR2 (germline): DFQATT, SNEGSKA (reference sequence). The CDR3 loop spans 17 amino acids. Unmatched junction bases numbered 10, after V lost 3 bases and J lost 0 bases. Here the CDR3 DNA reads TGCAGTGCTAGGAGGGGACAGAGCCCCGCGAACACCGGGGAGCTGTTTTTT. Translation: CSARRGQSPANTGELFF.

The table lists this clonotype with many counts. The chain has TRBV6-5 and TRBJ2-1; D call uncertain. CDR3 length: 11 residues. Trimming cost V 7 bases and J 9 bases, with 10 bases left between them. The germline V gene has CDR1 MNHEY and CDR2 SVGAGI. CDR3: CASTRTGEQFF. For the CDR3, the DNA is TGTGCCAGCACCCGAACGGGTGAGCAGTTCTTC.

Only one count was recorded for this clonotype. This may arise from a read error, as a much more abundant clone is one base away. CDR3 sequence reads: CASSQDPDGGGCGYTF. CDR3 sequence (DNA): TGTGCCAGCAGCCAAGATCCGGACGGAGGGGGGTGTGGCTACACCTTC. The chain links TRBV3-1 to TRBJ1-2, with a weak D call TRBD1 (6 bases). Germline V gene data show CDR1 as LGHDT and CDR2 as YNNKEL (reference sequence). Trimming stripped 0 bases from V and 7 bases from J, with 18 bases between. CDR3 length: 16 residues.

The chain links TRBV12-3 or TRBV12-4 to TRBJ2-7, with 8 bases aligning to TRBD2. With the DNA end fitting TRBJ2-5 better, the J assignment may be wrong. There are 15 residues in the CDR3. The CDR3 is CASSLGPSGRETQYF. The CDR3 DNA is TGTGCCAGCAGTTTAGGGCCTAGCGGGCGGGAGACCCAGTACTTC.

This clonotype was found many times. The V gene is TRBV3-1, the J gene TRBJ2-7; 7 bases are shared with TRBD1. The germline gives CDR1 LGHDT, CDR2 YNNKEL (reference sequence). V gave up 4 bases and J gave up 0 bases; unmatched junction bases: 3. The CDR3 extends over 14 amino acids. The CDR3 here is CASSPRGISYEQYF. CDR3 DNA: TGTGCCAGCAGCCCCAGGGGGATCTCCTACGAGCAGTACTTC.

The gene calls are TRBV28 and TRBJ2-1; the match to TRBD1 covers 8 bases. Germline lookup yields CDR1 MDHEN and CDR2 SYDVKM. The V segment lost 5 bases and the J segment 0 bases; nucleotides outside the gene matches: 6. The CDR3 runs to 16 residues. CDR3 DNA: TGTGCCAGCAGTGGACAGGGTAGGAGCTCCTACAATGAGCAGTTCTTC. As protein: CASSGQGRSSYNEQFF.

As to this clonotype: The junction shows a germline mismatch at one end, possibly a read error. The CDR3 DNA reads TGTGCCGGCAGTCAGACAGGAACGACCTACGAGCAGTACTTC. It encodes CAGSQTGTTYEQYF. The rearrangement uses TRBV12-3 or TRBV12-4 and TRBJ2-7, with a possible D match to TRBD1 (6 bases). CDR3 length equals 14 residues.

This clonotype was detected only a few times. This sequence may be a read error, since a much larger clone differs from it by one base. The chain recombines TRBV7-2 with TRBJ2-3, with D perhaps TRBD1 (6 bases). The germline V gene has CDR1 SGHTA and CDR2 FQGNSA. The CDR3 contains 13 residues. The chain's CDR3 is CASNLGGKDTQYF. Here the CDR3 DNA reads TGTGCCAGCAACTTAGGGGGTAAAGATACGCAGTATTTT.

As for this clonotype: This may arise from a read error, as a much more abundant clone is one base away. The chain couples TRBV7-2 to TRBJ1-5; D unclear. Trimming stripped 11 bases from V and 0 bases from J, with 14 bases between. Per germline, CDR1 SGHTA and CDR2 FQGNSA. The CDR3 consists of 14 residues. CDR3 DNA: TGTGCCGGCTCCCCGGGGAATAGCAATCAGCCCCAGCATTTT. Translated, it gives CAGSPGNSNQPQHF.

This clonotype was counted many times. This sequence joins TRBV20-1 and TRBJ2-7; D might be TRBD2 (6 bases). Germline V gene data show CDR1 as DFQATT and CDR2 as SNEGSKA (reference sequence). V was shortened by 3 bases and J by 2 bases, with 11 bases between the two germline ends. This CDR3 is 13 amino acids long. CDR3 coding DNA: TGCAGTGCTAGTCCCGGCGGGACCTACGAGCAGTACTTC. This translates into CSASPGGTYEQYF.

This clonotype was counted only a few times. The CDR3 sequence is CASSSIAGPSYNEQFF. CDR3 nucleotides: TGTGCCAGTAGTTCAATAGCGGGGCCCTCCTACAATGAGCAGTTCTTC. The rearrangement uses TRBV19 and TRBJ2-1; 8 positions agree with TRBD2. The V and J ends lost 5 bases and 0 bases, in that order; junction bases with no gene match: 6. CDR3 length: 16 amino acids. CDR1 and CDR2 (germline): LNHDA, SQIVND (reference sequence).

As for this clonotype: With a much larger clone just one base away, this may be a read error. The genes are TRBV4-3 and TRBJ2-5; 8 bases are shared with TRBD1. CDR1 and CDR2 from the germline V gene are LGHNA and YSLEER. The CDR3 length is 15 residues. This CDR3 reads CASSQGPGGQEAQYF. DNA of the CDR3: TGCGCCAGCAGCCAAGGCCCAGGGGGCCAAGAGGCCCAGTACTTC.

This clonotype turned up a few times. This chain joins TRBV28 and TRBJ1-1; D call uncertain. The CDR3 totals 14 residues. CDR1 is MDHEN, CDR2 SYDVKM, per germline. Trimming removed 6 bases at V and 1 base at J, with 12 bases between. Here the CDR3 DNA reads TGTGCCAGCAGCTCCGGGCTGAGGAACACTGAAGCTTTCTTT. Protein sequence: CASSSGLRNTEAFF.

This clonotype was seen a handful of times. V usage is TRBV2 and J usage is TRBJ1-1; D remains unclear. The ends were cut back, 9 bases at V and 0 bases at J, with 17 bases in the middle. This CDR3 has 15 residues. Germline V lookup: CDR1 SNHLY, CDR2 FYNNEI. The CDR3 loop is CASRIPGGLNTEAFF. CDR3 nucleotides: TGTGCCAGTAGAATACCGGGCGGATTGAACACTGAAGCTTTCTTT. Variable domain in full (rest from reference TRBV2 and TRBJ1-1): EPEVTQTPSHQVTQMGQEVILRCVPISNHLYFYWYRQILGQKVEFLVSFYNNEISEKSEIFDDQFSVERPDGSNFTLKIRSTKLEDSAMYFCASRIPGGLNTEAFFGQGTRLTVV.

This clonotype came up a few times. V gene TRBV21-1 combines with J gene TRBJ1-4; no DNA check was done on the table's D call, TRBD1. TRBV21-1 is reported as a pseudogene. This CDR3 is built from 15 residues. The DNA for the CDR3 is TGTGCCAGCAGCAATCGGGGACAGACTAATGAAAAACTGTTTTTT. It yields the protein CASSNRGQTNEKLFF.

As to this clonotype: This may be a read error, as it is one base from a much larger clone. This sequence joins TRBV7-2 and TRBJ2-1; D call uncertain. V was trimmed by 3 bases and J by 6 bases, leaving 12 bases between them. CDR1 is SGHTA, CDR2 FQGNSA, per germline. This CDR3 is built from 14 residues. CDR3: CASSFGAACNEQFF. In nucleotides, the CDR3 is TGTGCCAGCAGCTTCGGCGCCGCCTGCAATGAGCAGTTCTTC. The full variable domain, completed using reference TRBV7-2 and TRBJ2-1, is GAGVSQSPSNKVTEKGKDVELRCDPISGHTALYWYRQSLGQGLEFLIYFQGNSAPDKSGLPSDRFSAERTGGSVSTLTIQRTQQEDSAVYLCASSFGAACNEQFFGPGTRLTVL.

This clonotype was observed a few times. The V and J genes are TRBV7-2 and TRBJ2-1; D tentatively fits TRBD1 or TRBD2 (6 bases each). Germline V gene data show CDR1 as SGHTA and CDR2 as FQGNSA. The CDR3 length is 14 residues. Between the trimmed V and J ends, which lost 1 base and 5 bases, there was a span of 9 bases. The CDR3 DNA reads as TGTGCCAGCAGCTTAGAGGGGGGACACAATGAGCAGTTCTTC. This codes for CASSLEGGHNEQFF.

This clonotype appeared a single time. In nucleotides, the CDR3 is TGCGCCAGCAGCCACCCGGGACAGAACAATGAGCAGTTCTTC. Its translation is CASSHPGQNNEQFF. This sequence joins TRBV4-1 and TRBJ2-1; 7 bases line up with TRBD1. The V gene end was trimmed by 3 bases and the J gene end by 5 bases; junction bases not matched to a gene: 4. Germline loops: CDR1 MGHRA, CDR2 YSYEKL. This CDR3 comprises 14 residues.

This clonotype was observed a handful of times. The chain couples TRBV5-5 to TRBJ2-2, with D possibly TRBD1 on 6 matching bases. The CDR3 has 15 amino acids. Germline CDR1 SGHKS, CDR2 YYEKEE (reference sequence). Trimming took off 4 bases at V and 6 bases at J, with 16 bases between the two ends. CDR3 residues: CASSLFTGNPGELFF. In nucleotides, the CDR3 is TGTGCCAGCAGCCTTTTCACAGGGAATCCCGGGGAGCTGTTTTTT.

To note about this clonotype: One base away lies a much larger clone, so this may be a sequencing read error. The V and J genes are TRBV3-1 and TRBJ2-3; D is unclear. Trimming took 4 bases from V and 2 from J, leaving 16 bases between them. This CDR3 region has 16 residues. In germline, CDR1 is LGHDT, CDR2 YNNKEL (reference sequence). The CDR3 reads CASSPRWGMDTDTQYF. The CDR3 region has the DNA TGTGCCAGCAGCCCCCGGTGGGGTATGGACACAGATACGCAGTATTTT.

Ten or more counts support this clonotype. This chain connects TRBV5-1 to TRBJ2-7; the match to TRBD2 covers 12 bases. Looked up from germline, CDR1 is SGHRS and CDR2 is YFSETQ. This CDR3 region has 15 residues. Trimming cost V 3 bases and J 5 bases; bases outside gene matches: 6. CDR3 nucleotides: TGCGCCAGCAGCTACCTAGCGGGGGGGCAGAACGAGCAGTACTTC. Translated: CASSYLAGGQNEQYF.

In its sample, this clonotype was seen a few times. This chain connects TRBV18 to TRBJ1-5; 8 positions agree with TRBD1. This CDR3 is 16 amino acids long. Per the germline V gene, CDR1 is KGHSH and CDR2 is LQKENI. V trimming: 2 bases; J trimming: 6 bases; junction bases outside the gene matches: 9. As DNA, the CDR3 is TGTGCCAGCTCACCAGGGACAGGAGCGGACGGTCAGCCCCAGCATTTT. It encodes CASSPGTGADGQPQHF. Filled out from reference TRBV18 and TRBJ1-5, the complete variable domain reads NAGVMQNPRHLVRRRGQEARLRCSPMKGHSHVYWYRQLPEEGLKFMVYLQKENIIDESGMPKERFSAEFPKEGPSILRIQQVVRGDSAAYFCASSPGTGADGQPQHFGDGTRLSIL.

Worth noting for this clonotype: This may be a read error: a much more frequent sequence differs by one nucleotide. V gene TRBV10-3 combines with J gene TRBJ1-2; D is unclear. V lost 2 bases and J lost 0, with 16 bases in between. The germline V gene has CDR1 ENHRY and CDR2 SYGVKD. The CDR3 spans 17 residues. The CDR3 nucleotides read TGTGCCATCAGTGAGACCACTAGAGGGCCCACTAACTATGGCTACACCTTC. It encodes CAISETTRGPTNYGYTF.